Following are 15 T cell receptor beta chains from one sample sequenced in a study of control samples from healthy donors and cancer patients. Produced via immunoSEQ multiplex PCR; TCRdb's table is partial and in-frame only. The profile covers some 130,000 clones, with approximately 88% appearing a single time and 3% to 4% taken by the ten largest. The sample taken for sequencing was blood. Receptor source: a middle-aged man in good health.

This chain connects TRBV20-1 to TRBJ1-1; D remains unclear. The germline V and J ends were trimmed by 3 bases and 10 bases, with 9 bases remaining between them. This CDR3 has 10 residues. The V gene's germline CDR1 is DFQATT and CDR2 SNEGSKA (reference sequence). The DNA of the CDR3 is TGCAGTGCTAGTATGGGTCCAGCTTTCTTT. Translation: CSASMGPAFF.

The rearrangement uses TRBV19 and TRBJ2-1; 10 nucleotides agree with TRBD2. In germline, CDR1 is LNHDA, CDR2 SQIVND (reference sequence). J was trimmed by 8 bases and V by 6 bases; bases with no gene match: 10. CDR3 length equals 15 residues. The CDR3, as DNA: TGTGCCAGTAGGCCTCCTAGCGGGGGATGGGATGAGCAGTTCTTC. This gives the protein CASRPPSGGWDEQFF. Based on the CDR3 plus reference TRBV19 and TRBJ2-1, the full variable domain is DGGITQSPKYLFRKEGQNVTLSCEQNLNHDAMYWYRQDPGQGLRLIYYSQIVNDFQKGDIAEGYSVSREKKESFPLTVTSAQKNPTAFYLCASRPPSGGWDEQFFGPGTRLTVL.

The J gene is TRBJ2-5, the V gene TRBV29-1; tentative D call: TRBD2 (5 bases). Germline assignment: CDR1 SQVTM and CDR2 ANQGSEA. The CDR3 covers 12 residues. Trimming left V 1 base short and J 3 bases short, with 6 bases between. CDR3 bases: TGCAGCGTTGAAGTGACTAAAGAGACCCAGTACTTC. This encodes CSVEVTKETQYF.

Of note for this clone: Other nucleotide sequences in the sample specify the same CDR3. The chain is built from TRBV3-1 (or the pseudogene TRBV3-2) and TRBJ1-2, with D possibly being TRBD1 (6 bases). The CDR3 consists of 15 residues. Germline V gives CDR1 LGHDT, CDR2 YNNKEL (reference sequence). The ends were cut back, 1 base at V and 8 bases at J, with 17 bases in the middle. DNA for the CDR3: TGTGCCAGCAGCCAAGTCCCCGGGGGGCGGGGGGGCTACACCTTC. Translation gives CASSQVPGGRGGYTF.

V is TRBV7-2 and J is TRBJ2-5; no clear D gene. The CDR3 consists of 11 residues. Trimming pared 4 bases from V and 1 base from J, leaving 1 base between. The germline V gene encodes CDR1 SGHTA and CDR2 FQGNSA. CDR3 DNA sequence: TGTGCCAGCAGCTCCCAAGAGACCCAGTACTTC. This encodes CASSSQETQYF.

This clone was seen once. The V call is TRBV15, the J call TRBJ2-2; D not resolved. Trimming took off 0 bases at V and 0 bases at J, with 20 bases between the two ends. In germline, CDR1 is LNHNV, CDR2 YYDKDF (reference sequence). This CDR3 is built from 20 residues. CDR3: CATSRDEVDEVSPNTGELFF. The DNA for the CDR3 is TGTGCCACCAGCAGAGATGAGGTTGATGAGGTTAGCCCGAACACCGGGGAGCTGTTTTTT.

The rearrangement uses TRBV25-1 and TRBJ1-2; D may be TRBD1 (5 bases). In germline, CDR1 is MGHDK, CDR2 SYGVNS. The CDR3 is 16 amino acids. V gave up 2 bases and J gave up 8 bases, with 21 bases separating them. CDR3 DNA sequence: TGTGCCAGCAGTGAAAGTAGCGGGACTCCAAAAGGGGGCTACACCTTC. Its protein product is CASSESSGTPKGGYTF.

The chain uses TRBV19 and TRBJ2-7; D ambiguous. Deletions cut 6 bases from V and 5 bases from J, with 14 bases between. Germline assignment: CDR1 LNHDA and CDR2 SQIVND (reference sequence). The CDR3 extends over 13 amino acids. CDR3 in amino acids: CASSGGVDDEQYF. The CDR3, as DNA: TGTGCCAGTAGCGGTGGGGTGGACGACGAGCAGTACTTC.

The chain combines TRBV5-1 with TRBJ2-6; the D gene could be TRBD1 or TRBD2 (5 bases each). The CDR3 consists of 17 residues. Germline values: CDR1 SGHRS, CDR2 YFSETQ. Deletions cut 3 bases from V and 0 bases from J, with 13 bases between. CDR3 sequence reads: CASSSGTSFSGANVLTF. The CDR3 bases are TGCGCCAGCAGCTCCGGGACGTCTTTCTCTGGGGCCAACGTCCTGACTTTC. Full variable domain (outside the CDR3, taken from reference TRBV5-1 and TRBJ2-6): KAGVTQTPRYLIKTRGQQVTLSCSPISGHRSVSWYQQTPGQGLQFLFEYFSETQRNKGNFPGRFSGRQFSNSRSEMNVSTLELGDSALYLCASSSGTSFSGANVLTFGAGSRLTVL.

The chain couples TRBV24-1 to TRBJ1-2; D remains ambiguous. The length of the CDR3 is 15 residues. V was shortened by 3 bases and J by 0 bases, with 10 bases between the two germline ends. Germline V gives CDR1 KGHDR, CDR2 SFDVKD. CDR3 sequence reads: CATSDPSGSNYGYTF. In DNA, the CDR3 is TGTGCCACCAGTGATCCGTCTGGGTCTAACTATGGCTACACCTTC.

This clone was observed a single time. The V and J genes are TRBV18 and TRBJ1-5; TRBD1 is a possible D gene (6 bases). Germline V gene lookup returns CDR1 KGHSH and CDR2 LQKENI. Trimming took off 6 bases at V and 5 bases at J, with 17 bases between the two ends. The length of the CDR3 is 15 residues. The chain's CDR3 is CASSQGPGVYQPQHF. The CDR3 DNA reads TGTGCCAGCTCCCAGGGGCCCGGGGTCTATCAGCCCCAGCATTTT. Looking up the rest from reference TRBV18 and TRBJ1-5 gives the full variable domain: NAGVMQNPRHLVRRRGQEARLRCSPMKGHSHVYWYRQLPEEGLKFMVYLQKENIIDESGMPKERFSAEFPKEGPSILRIQQVVRGDSAAYFCASSQGPGVYQPQHFGDGTRLSIL.

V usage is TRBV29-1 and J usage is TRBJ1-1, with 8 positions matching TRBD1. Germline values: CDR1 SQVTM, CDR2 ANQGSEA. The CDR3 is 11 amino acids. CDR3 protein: CTGQGRTEAFF. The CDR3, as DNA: TGCACCGGACAGGGTCGGACTGAAGCTTTCTTT.

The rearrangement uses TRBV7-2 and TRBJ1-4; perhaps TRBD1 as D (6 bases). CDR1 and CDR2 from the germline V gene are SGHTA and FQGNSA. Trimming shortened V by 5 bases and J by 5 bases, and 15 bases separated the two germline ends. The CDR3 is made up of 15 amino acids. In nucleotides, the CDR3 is TGTGCCAGCAGCCCTGGACAGAGCCGCAATGAAAAACTGTTTTTT. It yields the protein CASSPGQSRNEKLFF.

The CDR3 sequence is CASRQLTGGAGEAFF. The CDR3, as DNA: TGTGCCAGCAGACAACTGACAGGGGGCGCAGGTGAAGCTTTCTTT. The chain couples TRBV28 to TRBJ1-1; 10 nucleotides agree with TRBD1. Trimming cost V 6 bases and J 7 bases; bases outside gene matches: 11. The germline gives CDR1 MDHEN, CDR2 SYDVKM. CDR3 size: 15 residues.

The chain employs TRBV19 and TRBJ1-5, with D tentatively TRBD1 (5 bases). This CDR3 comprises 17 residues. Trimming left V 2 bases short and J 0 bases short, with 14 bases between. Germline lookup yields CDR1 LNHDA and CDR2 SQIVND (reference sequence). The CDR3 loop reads CASSITGRYNSNQPQHF. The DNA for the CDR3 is TGTGCCAGTAGTATAACAGGACGGTATAATAGCAATCAGCCCCAGCATTTT.